This is a list of T cell receptor beta chains from one sample in a study of CD8 T cells in Susac syndrome. One entry per CDR3 protein results from TCRdb running MiXCR on the immunoSEQ multiplex PCR reads. The sample records around 77,000 distinct CDR3 sequences, 96% being singletons. Sequencing input: CD4+ T cells from PBMCs. Receptor source: a human donor with multiple sclerosis. CDR3s include the opening cysteine and the closing phenylalanine or tryptophan. Each record gives: J gene, V gene, CDR3 protein.

J: TRBJ1-5; V: TRBV12-3/TRBV12-4; CDR3: CASSLRPENNQPQHF
J: TRBJ2-6; V: TRBV7-9; CDR3: CASSDGTAGANVLTF
J: TRBJ1-1; V: TRBV6-5; CDR3: CASSIGTGAGEAFF
J: TRBJ2-5; V: TRBV3-1; CDR3: CASSQVSGVETQYF
J: TRBJ2-1; V: TRBV5-4; CDR3: CASSPWTGLAGGGEQFF
J: TRBJ2-7; V: TRBV2; CDR3: CASSAVPGVYEQYF
J: TRBJ2-5; V: TRBV7-8; CDR3: CASSFTRAGETQYF
J: TRBJ2-3; V: TRBV12-3/TRBV12-4; CDR3: CASSLLHREDTQYF
J: TRBJ1-5; V: TRBV12-3/TRBV12-4; CDR3: CASSSFRGNQPQHF
J: TRBJ2-2; V: TRBV6-5; CDR3: CASRAGGTNTGELFF
J: TRBJ2-3; V: TRBV14; CDR3: CASSHDRGRADTQYF
J: TRBJ1-6; V: TRBV12-3/TRBV12-4; CDR3: CASSQANSYNSPLHF
J: TRBJ2-7; V: TRBV9; CDR3: CASSEGVGGVSGEQYF
J: TRBJ1-6; V: TRBV6-6; CDR3: CASSSESSYNSPLHF
J: TRBJ2-1; V: TRBV4-2; CDR3: CASSQDPGREEFF
J: TRBJ2-3; V: TRBV18; CDR3: CASSPGNADTQYF
J: TRBJ2-3; V: TRBV9; CDR3: CASSVVAGGSDTQYF
J: TRBJ2-2; V: TRBV14; CDR3: CASSQPVGTGRTGELFF
J: TRBJ1-1; V: TRBV5-1; CDR3: CASRTGPQNTEAFF
J: TRBJ2-5; V: TRBV27; CDR3: CASSQGLAGYQETQYF
J: TRBJ2-1; V: TRBV12-3/TRBV12-4; CDR3: CASSFRGMSYNEQFF
J: TRBJ2-1; V: TRBV29-1; CDR3: CSVGLAGPNEQFF
J: TRBJ2-1; V: TRBV9; CDR3: CASSDFGDEQFF
J: TRBJ1-2; V: TRBV7-2; CDR3: CASSPDRGYGYTF
J: TRBJ1-5; V: TRBV28; CDR3: CASIGGGEQPQHF
J: TRBJ1-5; V: TRBV5-1; CDR3: CASSFGSNQPQHF
J: TRBJ2-3; V: TRBV4-2; CDR3: CASSQVWEDTQYF
J: TRBJ2-1; V: TRBV12-3/TRBV12-4; CDR3: CASSQAGLNEQFF
J: TRBJ2-6; V: TRBV6-2/TRBV6-3; CDR3: CASSYSPVGSGANVLTF
J: TRBJ2-7; V: TRBV7-8; CDR3: CASSRSPRGGAAYEQYF
J: TRBJ2-1; V: TRBV29-1; CDR3: CSVGGGPHNEQFF
J: TRBJ1-4; V: TRBV29-1; CDR3: CSVQGTGSEKLFF
J: TRBJ2-7; V: TRBV29-1; CDR3: CSAGDRGYEQYF
J: TRBJ1-5; V: TRBV3-1; CDR3: CASSLGRDRENQPQHF
J: TRBJ2-7; V: TRBV9; CDR3: CASSVAPDRVPYEQYF
J: TRBJ1-5; V: TRBV3-1; CDR3: CASSLGQGVRQPQHF
J: TRBJ2-2; V: TRBV24-1; CDR3: CATSDARGGQGGELFF
J: TRBJ2-7; V: TRBV6-2/TRBV6-3; CDR3: CASTGQLRLDEQYF
J: TRBJ1-1; V: TRBV28; CDR3: CASRPQRPNTEAFF
J: TRBJ2-1; V: TRBV6-5; CDR3: CATRSRLAGGYNEQFF
J: TRBJ1-5; V: TRBV6-5; CDR3: CASSSLTSNQPQHF
J: TRBJ1-5; V: TRBV7-2; CDR3: CASSPTSGGPWPQHF
J: TRBJ2-3; V: TRBV12-3/TRBV12-4; CDR3: CASSSGTGYGESDTQYF
J: TRBJ2-5; V: TRBV6-2/TRBV6-3; CDR3: CASSGTAQETQYF
J: TRBJ2-1; V: TRBV4-1; CDR3: CASSQSRQASGDDEQFF
J: TRBJ2-2; V: TRBV12-3/TRBV12-4; CDR3: CASSRGPLYTGELFF
J: TRBJ2-3; V: TRBV20-1; CDR3: CSALFTGGRSDTQYF
J: TRBJ2-1; V: TRBV3-1; CDR3: CASSQGKFGLAGGGSYNEQFF
J: TRBJ1-2; V: TRBV2; CDR3: CASSEGGAGDYGYTF
J: TRBJ1-1; V: TRBV6-5; CDR3: CASSSPGQTNTEAFF
J: TRBJ1-6; V: TRBV30; CDR3: CAWSPPGSPLHF
J: TRBJ2-7; V: TRBV28; CDR3: CASSSMTVSYEQYF
J: TRBJ1-2; V: TRBV3-1; CDR3: CASSQGTGSFDGYTF
J: TRBJ1-5; V: TRBV19; CDR3: CASKGQGWGIQPQHF
J: TRBJ2-3; V: TRBV5-1; CDR3: CASSPARGDTDTQYF
J: TRBJ1-5; V: TRBV6-6; CDR3: CASSYSAVQMDQPQHF
J: TRBJ2-2; V: TRBV5-1; CDR3: CASSLPPGRSNTGELFF
J: TRBJ2-5; V: TRBV3-1; CDR3: CASSQTQGTTYF